Presented here are 10 T cell receptor beta chains from one specimen sequenced in a study of blood T cell repertoires in COVID-19. Clones were read by immunoSEQ multiplex PCR, and TCRdb kept only the in-frame ones, dropping some. The repertoire holds tens of thousands of clones, with about 86% as singletons. The sequenced sample was peripheral blood. The receptors were sampled from a human donor in a cohort sampled during active COVID-19.

The chain is built from TRBV11-3 and TRBJ2-5, with D tentatively TRBD2 (6 bases). Trimming cost V 4 bases and J 5 bases, with 11 bases left between them. The V gene's germline CDR1 is SGHNT and CDR2 YENEEA. The CDR3 has 13 residues. CDR3 amino acids: CASSSGLRETQYF. CDR3 nucleotides: TGTGCCAGCAGCTCGGGACTTAGGGAGACCCAGTACTTC.

The chain links TRBV18 to TRBJ2-4; maybe TRBD2 (5 bases). Trimming shortened V by 3 bases and J by 6 bases, and 24 bases separated the two germline ends. In germline, CDR1 is KGHSH, CDR2 LQKENI. The CDR3 contains 18 residues. In nucleotides, the CDR3 is TGTGCCAGCTCACCTCCCTCCGGGGTCCCACAGAAGGGAAACATTCAGTACTTC. Encoded protein: CASSPPSGVPQKGNIQYF.

This chain joins TRBV7-3 and TRBJ1-2; no clear D gene. CDR3 length: 13 amino acids. V lost 3 bases, J lost 7 bases, and 12 bases lay in between. Germline V gives CDR1 SGHTA, CDR2 FQGTGA. For the CDR3, the DNA is TGTGCCAGCAGCTTCTCGGGGATCCTTGGCTACACCTTC. Translating it yields CASSFSGILGYTF.

This chain joins TRBV19 and TRBJ2-2, with 7 nucleotides matching TRBD1. The CDR3 consists of 16 residues. Germline V gene data show CDR1 as LNHDA and CDR2 as SQIVND (reference sequence). V shed 7 bases, J shed 4 bases, and the junction held 12 bases outside the gene matches. CDR3 loop: CASTRIGTVSTGELFF. The CDR3, as DNA: TGTGCCAGTACTCGGATCGGGACAGTCTCCACCGGGGAGCTGTTTTTT.

This chain connects TRBV7-6 to TRBJ2-1; 9 bases align to TRBD2. V lost 4 bases and J lost 5; bases outside the gene matches: 12. The CDR3 runs 17 residues. From germline, CDR1 is SGHVS and CDR2 FNYEAQ. The CDR3 loop reads CASSSRGGLAQNNEQFF. The CDR3 DNA reads as TGTGCCAGCAGCTCTAGGGGGGGACTAGCCCAAAACAATGAGCAGTTCTTC.

A single count supports this clone. The gene calls are TRBV11-2 and TRBJ2-7; tentative D call: TRBD1 (6 bases). CDR3 length equals 13 residues. V was clipped by 2 bases and J by 2 bases, with 7 bases between them. Germline V gene sequence: CDR1 SGHAT, CDR2 FQNNGV. The CDR3 DNA sequence: TGTGCCAGCAGCTTATACAGGGCCTACGAGCAGTACTTC. Its translation is CASSLYRAYEQYF.

The rearrangement links TRBV28 to TRBJ2-2, with 7 nucleotides matching TRBD2. Germline V gene lookup returns CDR1 MDHEN and CDR2 SYDVKM. J lost 6 bases, V lost 6 bases, and 10 bases had no gene match. CDR3 length equals 15 residues. The CDR3 loop is CASRPGLGEAGELFF. The CDR3 nucleotides read TGTGCCAGCAGGCCTGGACTAGGGGAGGCCGGGGAGCTGTTTTTT.

The rearrangement uses TRBV2 and TRBJ1-1; a weak D match, TRBD1 (6 bases). This CDR3 spans 16 amino acids. Germline V lookup: CDR1 SNHLY, CDR2 FYNNEI. Trimming took off 6 bases at V and 0 bases at J, with 17 bases between the two ends. The CDR3 is CASSSPDSYMNTEAFF. DNA of the CDR3: TGTGCCAGCAGCTCGCCGGACAGCTACATGAACACTGAAGCTTTCTTT. The entire variable domain, with the rest obtained from reference TRBV2 and TRBJ1-1, is as follows: EPEVTQTPSHQVTQMGQEVILRCVPISNHLYFYWYRQILGQKVEFLVSFYNNEISEKSEIFDDQFSVERPDGSNFTLKIRSTKLEDSAMYFCASSSPDSYMNTEAFFGQGTRLTVV.

This clone has just a few counts. V and J are TRBV19 and TRBJ1-2; 7 nucleotides line up with TRBD1. J was trimmed by 2 bases and V by 6 bases; bases with no gene match: 9. CDR3 length equals 15 residues. Germline lookup yields CDR1 LNHDA and CDR2 SQIVND (reference sequence). The CDR3 here is CASSRGQIRNYGYTF. The CDR3 bases are TGTGCCAGTAGCCGGGGACAGATTCGAAACTATGGCTACACCTTC.

The chain links TRBV6-5 to TRBJ1-6, with D possibly TRBD1 on 5 matching bases. The CDR3 sequence is 14 residues long. Per the germline V gene, CDR1 is MNHEY and CDR2 is SVGAGI. With 7 bases removed from V and 7 bases from J, the gap between germline ends came to 14 bases. DNA of the CDR3: TGTGCCAGCACCGGGGGTCAGGCGAATTCACCCCTCCACTTT. This translates into CASTGGQANSPLHF.